This record concerns one T cell receptor beta chain sequence. Its cognate antigen is unknown. This was a deep-level run. Sequenced by immunoSEQ multiplex PCR; TCRdb stores in-frame clones only, minus some. The table shows 950,000 to 1,100,000 clones, with approximately 68% occurring only once. The sample is drawn from a study of shared clonotypes between healthy human individuals. Study-level information: Each donor contributed plates that comprised three CD4 naive, three CD4 memory, two CD8 naive and one CD8 memory. Whole-study findings and limits: Sequencing of the sorted subsets was shown by rarefaction to be incomplete despite large depth. A handful of donors had around 5.2% of their naive CD4 clonotypes in common.

This receptor was taken from a man younger than 30 in good health. What was sequenced was memory CD4+ T cells sorted from blood. Specified subset: CD45RA-negative fraction.

DNA of the CDR3: TGTGCCAGCTCAATCGGGACTGGAACCTACGAGCAGTACTTC. It yields the protein CASSIGTGTYEQYF. This rearrangement joins TRBV18 to TRBJ2-7; D is perhaps TRBD2 (6 bases). Germline lookup yields CDR1 KGHSH and CDR2 LQKENI. Between the trimmed V and J ends, which lost 5 bases and 2 bases, there was a span of 13 bases. The CDR3 consists of 14 residues.